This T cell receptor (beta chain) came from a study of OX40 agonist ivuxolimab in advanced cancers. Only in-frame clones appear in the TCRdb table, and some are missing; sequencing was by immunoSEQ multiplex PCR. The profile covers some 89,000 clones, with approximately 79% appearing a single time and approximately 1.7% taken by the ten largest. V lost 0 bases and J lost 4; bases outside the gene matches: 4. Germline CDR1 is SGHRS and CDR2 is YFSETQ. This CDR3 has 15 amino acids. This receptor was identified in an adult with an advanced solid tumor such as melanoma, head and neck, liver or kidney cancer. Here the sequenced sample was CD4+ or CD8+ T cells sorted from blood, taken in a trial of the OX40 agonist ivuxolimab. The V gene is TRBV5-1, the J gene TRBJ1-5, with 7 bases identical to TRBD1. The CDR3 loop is CASSLGQGENQPQHF. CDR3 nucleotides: TGCGCCAGCAGCTTGGGCCAGGGGGAAAATCAGCCCCAGCATTTT.